This T cell receptor beta chain was recovered during a study of control samples from healthy donors and cancer patients. Using immunoSEQ multiplex PCR, the repertoire was profiled, and TCRdb retains in-frame clones only, with some absent. Seen here are around 150,000 clones, over 85% observed once, and the top ten hold 12%. The sample consisted of blood. The sequence was collected from a young man in good health.

For the CDR3, the DNA is TGTGCCAGTATGGGACGGAATAATTCACCCCTCCACTTT. Its translation is CASMGRNNSPLHF. The chain recombines TRBV19 with TRBJ1-6; a possible D gene is TRBD1 (5 bases). The CDR3 has 13 amino acids. V shed 7 bases and J shed 5 bases, with 9 bases lying between them. Germline lookup yields CDR1 LNHDA and CDR2 SQIVND (reference sequence).